The entry below gives a single T cell receptor (beta chain) sequence along with its context. The antigen is not known. Samples each yielded at least 6 micrograms of total RNA. The sample belongs to a study of blood T cells in healthy people across ages. Study-wide results and limits: It was found that TCR beta diversity correlated strongly with the percentage of naive T cells.

The use of a sample-barcoded 5' primer and a J-beta primer mix characterized a second PCR of about 7 to 12 cycles. Unique molecular identifiers of 12 random nucleotides labeled each cDNA. TCRdb called the 5' RACE reads again in MiXCR, with one record for every CDR3 protein. The table has roughly 2 million distinct CDR3 sequences, roughly 50% seen once. CDR3 length equals 14 residues. The V end was cut by 6 bases, the J end by 4 bases, with 16 bases between. CDR1 and CDR2 from the germline V gene are DFQATT and SNEGSKA (reference sequence). This TCR derives from a woman in her forties in good health. The chain combines TRBV20-1 with TRBJ1-5, with D perhaps TRBD1 (5 bases). Sequenced sample: blood. The CDR3 nucleotides are TGCAGTGCCCCGGAACAGGAGTATAATCAGCCCCAGCATTTT. Protein product: CSAPEQEYNQPQHF.